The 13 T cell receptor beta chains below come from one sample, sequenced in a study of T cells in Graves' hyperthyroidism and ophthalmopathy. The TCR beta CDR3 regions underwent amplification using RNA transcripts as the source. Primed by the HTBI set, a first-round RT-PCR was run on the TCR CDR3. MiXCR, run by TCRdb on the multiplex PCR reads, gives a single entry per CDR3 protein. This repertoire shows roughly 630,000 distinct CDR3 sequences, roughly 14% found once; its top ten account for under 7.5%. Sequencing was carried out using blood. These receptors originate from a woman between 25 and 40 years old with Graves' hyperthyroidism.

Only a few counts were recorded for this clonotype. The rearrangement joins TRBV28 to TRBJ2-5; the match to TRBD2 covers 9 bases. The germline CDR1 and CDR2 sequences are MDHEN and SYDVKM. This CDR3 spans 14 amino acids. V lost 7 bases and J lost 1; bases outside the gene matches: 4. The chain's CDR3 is CASKAGGPQETQYF. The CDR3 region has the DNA TGTGCCAGCAAGGCGGGAGGGCCCCAAGAGACCCAGTACTTC.

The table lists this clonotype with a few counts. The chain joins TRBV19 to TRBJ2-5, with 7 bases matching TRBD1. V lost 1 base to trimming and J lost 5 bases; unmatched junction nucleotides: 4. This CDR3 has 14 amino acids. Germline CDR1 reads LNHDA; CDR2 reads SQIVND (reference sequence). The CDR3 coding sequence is TGTGCCAGTAGTATAGGGACAGGACATGAGACCCAGTACTTC. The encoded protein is CASSIGTGHETQYF. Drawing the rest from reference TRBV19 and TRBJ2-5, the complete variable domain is DGGITQSPKYLFRKEGQNVTLSCEQNLNHDAMYWYRQDPGQGLRLIYYSQIVNDFQKGDIAEGYSVSREKKESFPLTVTSAQKNPTAFYLCASSIGTGHETQYFGPGTRLLVL.

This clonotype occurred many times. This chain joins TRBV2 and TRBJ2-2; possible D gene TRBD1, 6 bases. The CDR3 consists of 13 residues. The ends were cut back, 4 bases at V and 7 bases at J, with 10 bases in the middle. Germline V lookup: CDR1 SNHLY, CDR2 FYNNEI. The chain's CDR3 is CASSGGQHGELFF. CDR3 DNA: TGTGCCAGCAGTGGAGGACAGCACGGGGAGCTGTTTTTT.

CDR3 in DNA: TGTGCCAGCAGCTGGGGGGCGGGAGGAGGCGAGACCCAGTACTTC. It yields the protein CASSWGAGGGETQYF. The chain couples TRBV7-2 to TRBJ2-5, with 8 bases identical to TRBD2. Germline-derived CDR1 and CDR2 are SGHTA and FQGNSA. V lost 4 bases and J lost 5; bases outside the gene matches: 9. The CDR3 consists of 15 residues.

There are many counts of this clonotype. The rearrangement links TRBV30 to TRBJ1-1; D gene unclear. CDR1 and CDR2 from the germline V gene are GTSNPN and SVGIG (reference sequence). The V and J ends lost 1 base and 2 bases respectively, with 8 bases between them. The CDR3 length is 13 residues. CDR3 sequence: CAWSAFRNTEAFF. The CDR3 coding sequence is TGTGCCTGGAGTGCATTTAGAAACACTGAAGCTTTCTTT. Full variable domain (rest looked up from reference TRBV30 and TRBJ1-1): SQTIHQWPATLVQPVGSPLSLECTVEGTSNPNLYWYRQAAGRGLQLLFYSVGIGQISSEVPQNLSASRPQDRQFILSSKKLLLSDSGFYLCAWSAFRNTEAFFGQGTRLTVV.

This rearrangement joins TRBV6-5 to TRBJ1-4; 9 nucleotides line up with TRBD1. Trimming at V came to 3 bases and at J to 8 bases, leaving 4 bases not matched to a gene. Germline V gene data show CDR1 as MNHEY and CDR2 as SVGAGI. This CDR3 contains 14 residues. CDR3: CASSYRDRDEKLFF. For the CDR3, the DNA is TGTGCCAGCAGTTATAGGGACAGGGACGAAAAACTGTTTTTT.

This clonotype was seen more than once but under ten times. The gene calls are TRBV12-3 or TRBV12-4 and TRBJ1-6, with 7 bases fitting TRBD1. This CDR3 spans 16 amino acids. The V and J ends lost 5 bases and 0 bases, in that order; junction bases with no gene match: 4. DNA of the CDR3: TGTGCCAGCAGTCCAGGGGACAGCTCCTATAATTCACCCCTCCACTTT. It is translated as CASSPGDSSYNSPLHF.

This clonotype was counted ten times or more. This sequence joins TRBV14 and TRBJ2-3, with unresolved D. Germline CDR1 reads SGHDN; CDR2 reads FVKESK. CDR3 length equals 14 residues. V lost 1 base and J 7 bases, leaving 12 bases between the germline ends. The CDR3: CASSQAVGTYTQYF. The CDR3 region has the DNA TGTGCCAGCAGCCAAGCAGTGGGAACGTATACGCAGTATTTT.

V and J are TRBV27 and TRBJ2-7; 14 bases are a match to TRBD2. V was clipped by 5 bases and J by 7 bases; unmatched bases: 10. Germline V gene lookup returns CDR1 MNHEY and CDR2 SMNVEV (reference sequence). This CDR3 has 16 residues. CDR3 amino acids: CASSLLTSGRALEQYF. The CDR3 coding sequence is TGTGCCAGCAGTCTCCTGACTAGCGGGAGGGCACTGGAGCAGTACTTC.

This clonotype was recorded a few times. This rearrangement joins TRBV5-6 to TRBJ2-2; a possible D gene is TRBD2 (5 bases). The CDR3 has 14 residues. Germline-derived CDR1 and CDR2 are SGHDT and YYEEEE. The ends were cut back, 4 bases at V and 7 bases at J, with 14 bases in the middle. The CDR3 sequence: CASSPRTFNGELFF. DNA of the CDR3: TGTGCCAGCAGCCCCCGGACTTTCAACGGGGAGCTGTTTTTT.

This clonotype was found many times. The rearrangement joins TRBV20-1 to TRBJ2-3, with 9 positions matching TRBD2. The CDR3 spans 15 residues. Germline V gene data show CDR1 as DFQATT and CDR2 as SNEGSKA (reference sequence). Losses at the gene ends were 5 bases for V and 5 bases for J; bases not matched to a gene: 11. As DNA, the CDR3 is TGCAGTGCTCCTCATAGCGGGAGTCATAGAGATACGCAGTATTTT. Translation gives CSAPHSGSHRDTQYF.

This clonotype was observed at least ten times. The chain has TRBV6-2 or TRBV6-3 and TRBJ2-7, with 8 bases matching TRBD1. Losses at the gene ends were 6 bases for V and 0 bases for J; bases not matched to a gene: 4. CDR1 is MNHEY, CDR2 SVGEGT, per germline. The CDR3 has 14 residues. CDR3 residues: CASSGQGYSYEQYF. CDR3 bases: TGTGCCAGCAGCGGACAGGGTTACTCCTACGAGCAGTACTTC.

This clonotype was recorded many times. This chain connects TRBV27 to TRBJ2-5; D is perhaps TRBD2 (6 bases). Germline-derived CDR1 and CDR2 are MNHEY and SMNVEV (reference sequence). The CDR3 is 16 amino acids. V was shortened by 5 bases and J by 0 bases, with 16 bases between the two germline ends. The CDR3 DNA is TGTGCCAGCAGTCCCAGTCGGGGGTCACACCAAGAGACCCAGTACTTC. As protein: CASSPSRGSHQETQYF.